This record looks at one T cell receptor beta chain sequence and its context. The data derive from a study of OX40 agonist ivuxolimab in advanced cancers. TCRdb's table, derived via immunoSEQ multiplex PCR, lists solely in-frame clones and lacks some. The table lists some 52,000 clones, about 93% of them singletons. The CDR3 extends over 13 amino acids. The germline CDR1 and CDR2 sequences are SGDLS and YYNGEE. V lost 4 bases, J lost 4 bases, and 10 bases lay in between. This receptor was obtained from an adult with an advanced solid tumor such as melanoma, head and neck, liver or kidney cancer. The material sequenced was CD4+ or CD8+ T cells sorted from blood, taken in a trial of the OX40 agonist ivuxolimab. J is TRBJ2-3 and V is TRBV9; no firm D call. DNA of the CDR3: TGTGCCAGCAGCCCATCAAATTCAGATACGCAGTATTTT. It translates to CASSPSNSDTQYF.